The 10 T cell receptor beta chains listed next were all sequenced from one sample in a study of regulatory T cells in long-lasting Graves disease. Building the TCR beta libraries relied on iRepertoire HTBI primers, and CDR3 regions underwent Arm-PCR. One entry per CDR3 protein, called by TCRdb with MiXCR from the multiplex PCR reads. The sample lists fewer than 550,000 distinct CDR3 sequences, roughly 15% occurring once. Time point meaning: newly diagnosed GD, antithyroid drugs for less than 3 months. The authors made the TCR library using RNA they extracted from PBMCs. The same sample was also used in a study of T cells in Graves' hyperthyroidism and ophthalmopathy.

The input for sequencing was peripheral blood mononuclear cells (PBMCs), taken at new diagnosis, from a patient treated with antithyroid drugs. The receptors were sampled from a woman aged 18-29 years with Graves disease.

This clonotype was observed at least ten times. The V call is TRBV7-9, the J call TRBJ2-7; D call uncertain. The CDR3 spans 14 residues. From germline, CDR1 is SEHNR and CDR2 FQNEAQ (reference sequence). Trimming stripped 5 bases from V and 0 bases from J, with 11 bases between. The CDR3 bases are TGTGCCAGCAGCCTGCCATTTGGCTCCTACGAGCAGTACTTC. Its protein is CASSLPFGSYEQYF.

The chain uses TRBV29-1 and TRBJ2-7, with a tentative D call TRBD1 (5 bases). The V gene's germline CDR1 is SQVTM and CDR2 ANQGSEA. The CDR3 spans 14 residues. V was shortened by 2 bases and J by 1 base, with 12 bases between the two germline ends. For the CDR3, the DNA is TGCAGCGTTGAAAGCAGGGAAGATTCCTACGAGCAGTACTTC. This translates into CSVESREDSYEQYF.

Many counts were recorded for this clonotype. This chain links TRBV11-2 with TRBJ2-7, with TRBD2 matching over 10 bases. This CDR3 spans 14 amino acids. J was trimmed by 1 base and V by 10 bases; bases with no gene match: 7. Germline-derived CDR1 and CDR2 are SGHAT and FQNNGV. CDR3 residues: CATRKREGSYEQYF. The CDR3 DNA is TGTGCCACCCGAAAGCGGGAGGGATCCTACGAGCAGTACTTC.

The chain employs TRBV15 and TRBJ1-6; D call uncertain. Trimming removed 0 bases from V and 9 bases from J, with 12 bases in between. Germline CDR1 and CDR2: LNHNV and YYDKDF (reference sequence). The CDR3 runs 15 residues. Here the CDR3 DNA reads TGTGCCACCAGCAGAGAGGGGTCGAGGACTTCACCCCTCCACTTT. Its protein is CATSREGSRTSPLHF.

Many counts were recorded for this clonotype. V and J are TRBV28 and TRBJ2-7; no clear D. V gave up 5 bases and J gave up 3 bases, with 5 bases separating them. CDR1 is MDHEN and CDR2 is SYDVKM in the germline V gene. The CDR3 extends over 11 amino acids. The DNA for the CDR3 is TGTGCCAGCAGTCACAACTACGAGCAGTACTTC. Translated, it gives CASSHNYEQYF.

This chain uses TRBV4-2 with TRBJ2-3, with D hard to call. CDR3 length equals 13 residues. From germline, CDR1 is LGHNA and CDR2 YNFKEQ. Trimming left V 1 base short and J 6 bases short, with 8 bases between. CDR3 sequence reads: CASSQVEHDTQYF. DNA of the CDR3: TGTGCCAGCAGCCAAGTTGAGCATGATACGCAGTATTTT.

J is TRBJ2-1 and V is TRBV29-1, with D tentatively TRBD1 (6 bases). CDR1 and CDR2 from the germline V gene are SQVTM and ANQGSEA. This CDR3 has 15 residues. The V gene lost 5 bases and the J gene lost 7 bases, with 21 bases spanning the gap. The CDR3 DNA reads TGCAGCGTTTACCCGTGGACAGAAGGGGTTAATGAGCAGTTCTTC. Translating gives CSVYPWTEGVNEQFF.

About this clonotype itself: This clone may be a read error of a much larger clone one base away. The chain couples TRBV13 to TRBJ1-1, with no clear D. Germline V CDR1 and CDR2: PRHDT, FYEKMQ (reference sequence). The V end lost 7 bases, the J end lost 11 bases, and 14 bases lay between the germline ends. CDR3 length: 11 amino acids. DNA for the CDR3: TGTGCCAGCACCCCTGCGGCAGGCGCTTTCTTT. Amino acid sequence: CASTPAAGAFF.

The sample holds many counts of this clonotype. The V gene is TRBV20-1, the J gene TRBJ2-1; 8 positions agree with TRBD2. CDR1 is DFQATT, CDR2 SNEGSKA, per germline (reference sequence). This CDR3 is built from 15 residues. V lost 0 bases and J lost 3; bases outside the gene matches: 4. CDR3 region: CSARDPLAVYNEQFF. The CDR3, as DNA: TGCAGTGCTAGAGATCCACTAGCGGTCTACAATGAGCAGTTCTTC.

This chain connects TRBV27 to TRBJ1-2; the match to TRBD1 covers 9 bases. Germline-derived CDR1 and CDR2 are MNHEY and SMNVEV (reference sequence). Trimming removed 5 bases from V and 5 bases from J; junction bases left unmatched: 6. The CDR3 is 14 residues long. CDR3 bases: TGTGCCAGCAGTCCAAGACAGGGGGAATATGGCTACACCTTC. Amino acid sequence: CASSPRQGEYGYTF.